The 26 T cell receptor beta chains below all came from one sample that was sequenced in a study of T cell repertoires in cytomegalovirus infection. One entry per CDR3 protein results from TCRdb running MiXCR on the reads. The sample gives about 700,000 distinct CDR3 sequences, around a third of which show up once; 18% is in the top ten. These receptors have no known antigen. The sample in question was cultured PBMCs, obtained from culture after CMV antigen stimulation. The source is a human donor in good health (CMV status not recorded). Some clones in this sample may be carry-over from other donors' samples.

As DNA, the CDR3 is TGTGCCAGCAGCAAGGAGGGGGCGCGGTCTTATGGCTACACCTTC. Translation: CASSKEGARSYGYTF. V gene TRBV7-8 combines with J gene TRBJ1-2; 7 bases match TRBD1. In germline, CDR1 is SGHVS, CDR2 FQNEAQ. Trimming took 5 bases from V and 5 from J; bases not matched to a gene: 11. The CDR3 is made up of 15 amino acids.

This clonotype appeared a single time. The chain combines TRBV12-3 or TRBV12-4 with TRBJ1-5; D is unclear. This CDR3 region has 11 residues. V shed 7 bases and J shed 9 bases, with 10 bases lying between them. The CDR3 is CASTTRGPQHF. CDR3 DNA sequence: TGTGCCAGCACGACACGTGGGCCCCAGCATTTT.

Only a few counts were recorded for this clonotype. The V and J genes are TRBV7-9 and TRBJ1-2, with D possibly matching TRBD1 (5 bases). CDR3 length: 14 amino acids. Germline CDR1 is SEHNR and CDR2 is FQNEAQ (reference sequence). Deletions cut 4 bases from V and 0 bases from J, with 9 bases between. The CDR3 DNA is TGTGCCAGCAGCTCTCCGGGACCTAACTATGGCTACACCTTC. It specifies CASSSPGPNYGYTF. The full variable domain, with the rest looked up from reference TRBV7-9 and TRBJ1-2, is DTGVSQNPRHKITKRGQNVTFRCDPISEHNRLYWYRQTLGQGPEFLTYFQNEAQLEKSRLLSDRFSAERPKGSFSTLEIQRTEQGDSAMYLCASSSPGPNYGYTFGSGTRLTVV.

This clonotype has a count of ten or more. The CDR3 loop reads CASSLGRGEKLFF. DNA of the CDR3: TGTGCCAGCAGCTTGGGTCGTGGGGAAAAACTGTTTTTT. The chain combines TRBV7-8 with TRBJ1-4; D unclear. The germline V gene has CDR1 SGHVS and CDR2 FQNEAQ. The CDR3 sequence is 13 residues long. Trimming removed 3 bases from V and 8 bases from J, with 10 bases in between.

The chain carries TRBV6-2 or TRBV6-3 and TRBJ2-1; TRBD2 might be the D (5 bases). Germline assignment: CDR1 MNHEY and CDR2 SVGEGT. CDR3 size: 16 residues. Trimming pared 5 bases from V and 4 bases from J, leaving 18 bases between. This CDR3 reads CASSRSSGNLYNEQFF. The CDR3 coding sequence is TGTGCCAGCAGTCGTTCTTCCGGGAACCTTTACAATGAGCAGTTCTTC.

This clonotype appeared a few times. The rearrangement joins TRBV7-8 to TRBJ2-3; 13 bases agree with TRBD2. The V gene's germline CDR1 is SGHVS and CDR2 FQNEAQ. The CDR3 spans 18 residues. Unmatched junction bases numbered 4, after V lost 1 base and J lost 0 bases. DNA of the CDR3: TGTGCCAGCAGCTTAGTACTAGCGGGGGGGATGAGCACAGATACGCAGTATTTT. It translates to CASSLVLAGGMSTDTQYF.

The rearrangement links TRBV7-9 to TRBJ2-5; 9 bases line up with TRBD2. This CDR3 comprises 17 residues. V dropped 0 bases and J dropped 0; count of bases not matched to a gene: 5. Germline V gene data show CDR1 as SEHNR and CDR2 as FQNEAQ (reference sequence). The chain's CDR3 is CASSLALAGTYQETQYF. As DNA, the CDR3 is TGTGCCAGCAGCTTAGCCCTAGCGGGGACGTACCAAGAGACCCAGTACTTC. Drawing the rest from reference TRBV7-9 and TRBJ2-5, the complete variable domain is DTGVSQNPRHKITKRGQNVTFRCDPISEHNRLYWYRQTLGQGPEFLTYFQNEAQLEKSRLLSDRFSAERPKGSFSTLEIQRTEQGDSAMYLCASSLALAGTYQETQYFGPGTRLLVL.

This chain uses TRBV5-5 with TRBJ2-3; TRBD2 matches at 12 bases. CDR1 is SGHKS, CDR2 YYEKEE, per germline (reference sequence). With 1 base clipped from V and 3 bases from J, the junction kept 6 bases outside the gene matches. This CDR3 is 17 amino acids long. CDR3 protein: CASSLNLAGGRTDTQYF. CDR3 DNA sequence: TGTGCCAGCAGCTTGAACCTAGCGGGGGGGCGGACAGATACGCAGTATTTT.

This chain connects TRBV4-2 to TRBJ2-1; D ambiguous. Germline lookup yields CDR1 LGHNA and CDR2 YNFKEQ. V shed 8 bases and J shed 7 bases, with 21 bases lying between them. The CDR3 consists of 15 residues. The CDR3 sequence: CASRFTPLFGNEQFF. CDR3 bases: TGTGCCAGCCGCTTTACCCCTCTATTTGGTAATGAGCAGTTCTTC.

This clonotype has just a few counts. V gene TRBV7-8 combines with J gene TRBJ2-7; D unresolved. Germline loops: CDR1 SGHVS, CDR2 FQNEAQ. The V end was cut by 5 bases, the J end by 5 bases, with 22 bases between. This CDR3 is 16 amino acids long. CDR3: CASSPRRARPGDEQYF. The CDR3 DNA reads TGTGCCAGCAGCCCCCGACGGGCTCGACCTGGGGACGAGCAGTACTTC. The full variable domain, with the rest looked up from reference TRBV7-8 and TRBJ2-7, is GAGVSQSPRYKVAKRGQDVALRCDPISGHVSLFWYQQALGQGPEFLTYFQNEAQLDKSGLPSDRFFAERPEGSVSTLKIQRTQQEDSAVYLCASSPRRARPGDEQYFGPGTRLTVT.

This clonotype showed up many times. V is TRBV7-9 and J is TRBJ1-6; D is unclear. Trimming shortened V by 2 bases and J by 7 bases, and 9 bases separated the two germline ends. Germline lookup yields CDR1 SEHNR and CDR2 FQNEAQ (reference sequence). This CDR3 has 14 amino acids. In nucleotides, the CDR3 is TGTGCCAGCAGCTTAAGGTGGCAGAATTCACCCCTCCACTTT. Its translation is CASSLRWQNSPLHF.

This clonotype was seen just once. The chain is built from TRBV12-3 or TRBV12-4 and TRBJ1-2; D might be TRBD1 (5 bases). Trimming left V 0 bases short and J 10 bases short, with 12 bases between. This CDR3 region has 13 residues. In nucleotides, the CDR3 is TGTGCCAGCAGTTTAGCGTACGGCAGGGTCTACACCTTC. It encodes CASSLAYGRVYTF.

The CDR3 nucleotides read TGCAGCGTCCCCGCAGGGTCCCGCACAGATACGCAGTATTTT. Translated: CSVPAGSRTDTQYF. The chain employs TRBV29-1 and TRBJ2-3, with D possibly TRBD1 on 5 matching bases. The V end was cut by 6 bases, the J end by 1 base, with 14 bases between. The CDR3 is 14 residues long. Germline values: CDR1 SQVTM, CDR2 ANQGSEA.

The V gene is TRBV12-3 or TRBV12-4, the J gene TRBJ2-1; D is unresolved. The ends were cut back, 5 bases at V and 9 bases at J, with 20 bases in the middle. The CDR3 has 15 amino acids. CDR3 protein: CASSPPSVGFGEQFF. CDR3 nucleotide sequence: TGTGCCAGCAGTCCCCCTTCTGTGGGTTTCGGTGAGCAGTTCTTC.

The chain is built from TRBV4-2 and TRBJ2-7, with D perhaps TRBD1 (7 bases). Germline CDR1 reads LGHNA; CDR2 reads YNFKEQ. Between the trimmed V and J ends, which lost 3 bases and 6 bases, there was a span of 18 bases. The CDR3 is made up of 15 amino acids. CDR3 coding DNA: TGTGCCAGCAGCCAGAATGACAGGGACTTAGGCGAGCAGTACTTC. Protein: CASSQNDRDLGEQYF.

In this sample, this clonotype turned up a few times. The chain couples TRBV6-6 to TRBJ2-7; 9 bases map to TRBD1. This CDR3 is 14 amino acids long. V shed 5 bases and J 3 bases; nucleotides not matched to a gene: 5. Germline assignment: CDR1 MNHNY and CDR2 SVGAGI (reference sequence). The CDR3 nucleotides are TGTGCCAGCAGTACCGGGACAGGGATCTACGAGCAGTACTTC. The encoded protein is CASSTGTGIYEQYF.

This clonotype was observed a few times. V gene TRBV20-1 combines with J gene TRBJ2-3; TRBD2 aligns across 9 bases. Per germline, CDR1 DFQATT and CDR2 SNEGSKA (reference sequence). The CDR3 is 14 amino acids. Trimming took 3 bases from V and 4 from J; bases not matched to a gene: 5. The CDR3 coding sequence is TGCAGTGCTAGTGTGCGGGAGGGTTCAGATACGCAGTATTTT. Translating it yields CSASVREGSDTQYF.

This clonotype was seen just once. This chain joins TRBV6-5 and TRBJ1-1; 9 bases map to TRBD1. Germline V gene lookup returns CDR1 MNHEY and CDR2 SVGAGI. The CDR3 totals 15 residues. With 6 bases clipped from V and 3 bases from J, the junction kept 8 bases outside the gene matches. The CDR3 DNA reads TGTGCCAGCAGGCGGGACAGGGAACCGGACACTGAAGCTTTCTTT. Residues: CASRRDREPDTEAFF.

The chain has TRBV28 and TRBJ2-7; the D is unclear. The germline V and J ends were trimmed by 5 bases and 3 bases, with 14 bases remaining between them. The CDR3 length is 14 residues. The germline gives CDR1 MDHEN, CDR2 SYDVKM. Here the CDR3 reads CASSPNKGIYEQYF. The CDR3 nucleotides are TGTGCCAGCAGTCCCAATAAAGGGATCTACGAGCAGTACTTC.

The CDR3 region is CASSAGQGYSNQPQHF. The CDR3 DNA reads as TGTGCCAGCAGCGCGGGACAGGGGTATAGCAATCAGCCCCAGCATTTT. This sequence joins TRBV7-4 and TRBJ1-5, with 10 bases that match TRBD1. Germline values: CDR1 SGHVT, CDR2 SQSDAQ. The CDR3 contains 16 residues. With V trimmed by 5 bases and J by 0 bases, 4 bases remained unmatched.

In this sample, this clonotype turned up many times. The V call is TRBV7-2, the J call TRBJ2-3; a weak D match, TRBD1 (5 bases). Trimming removed 3 bases at V and 2 bases at J, with 9 bases between. The CDR3 loop spans 14 amino acids. CDR1 is SGHTA, CDR2 FQGNSA, per germline. The CDR3 loop is CASSFLGVTDTQYF. The CDR3 DNA sequence: TGTGCCAGCAGCTTTTTAGGGGTCACAGATACGCAGTATTTT.

This chain uses TRBV4-1 with TRBJ1-2, with a possible D match to TRBD1 (5 bases). Germline values: CDR1 MGHRA, CDR2 YSYEKL. V was trimmed by 0 bases and J by 4 bases, leaving 9 bases between them. This CDR3 region has 14 residues. CDR3 amino acids: CASSQDQGTYGYTF. Here the CDR3 DNA reads TGCGCCAGCAGCCAAGATCAAGGGACCTATGGCTACACCTTC.

The V gene is TRBV7-9, the J gene TRBJ2-1; no definite D call. Trimming removed 5 bases at V and 12 bases at J, with 11 bases between. Germline CDR1 reads SEHNR; CDR2 reads FQNEAQ (reference sequence). This CDR3 comprises 11 residues. CDR3 DNA: TGTGCCAGCAGCCCAACTCCAGCGCAGTTCTTC. Translating it yields CASSPTPAQFF.

The chain combines TRBV4-2 with TRBJ2-3; the D gene is possibly TRBD2 (5 bases). The CDR3 covers 12 residues. Trimming removed 0 bases at V and 11 bases at J, with 9 bases between. The germline gives CDR1 LGHNA, CDR2 YNFKEQ. CDR3 nucleotide sequence: TGTGCCAGCAGCCAAGATAAGGACTGGCAGTATTTT. It codes for CASSQDKDWQYF.

The chain uses TRBV10-3 and TRBJ1-1; D is undetermined. V was shortened by 2 bases and J by 3 bases, with 10 bases between the two germline ends. Germline V gene data show CDR1 as ENHRY and CDR2 as SYGVKD. The CDR3 spans 14 residues. This CDR3 reads CAISEAGAYTEAFF. In DNA form, the CDR3 reads TGTGCCATCAGTGAGGCCGGAGCTTACACTGAAGCTTTCTTT.

The table lists this clonotype with many counts. V usage is TRBV7-2 and J usage is TRBJ1-2; D gene ambiguous. Germline CDR1 is SGHTA and CDR2 is FQGNSA. V dropped 3 bases and J dropped 8 bases, with 13 bases sitting between them. This CDR3 is built from 13 residues. The chain's CDR3 is CASSFTELSGYTF. CDR3 sequence (DNA): TGTGCCAGCAGCTTTACAGAGCTGAGCGGCTACACCTTC. The whole variable domain, remainder taken from reference TRBV7-2 and TRBJ1-2, is GAGVSQSPSNKVTEKGKDVELRCDPISGHTALYWYRQSLGQGLEFLIYFQGNSAPDKSGLPSDRFSAERTGGSVSTLTIQRTQQEDSAVYLCASSFTELSGYTFGSGTRLTVV.